These 11 T cell receptor beta chains originate from one sample sequenced in a study of beta chain features in type 1 diabetes. Every bit of the isolated RNA underwent reverse transcription, so sequencing read expressed TCRB transcripts. Sequencing was performed with immunoSEQ multiplex PCR; in TCRdb, only in-frame clones are kept and a portion is missing. The table includes 120,000 to 150,000 clones, about 13% detected once. These receptors lack a known antigen. Findings of the study overall: Shortening that was moderate but significant affected the TCRB CDR3s of Type 1 diabetes patients in all four CD4+ subsets.

The sample comprised central memory CD4+ T cells from blood. Receptors were obtained from a man between 18 and 35 years old with type 1 diabetes.

The table lists this clone with many counts. CDR3 DNA sequence: TGTGCCAGCAGTGTGACAGGGGGAATTCAGCCCCAGCATTTT. It specifies CASSVTGGIQPQHF. This chain links TRBV2 with TRBJ1-5, with TRBD1 matching 9 bases. There are 14 residues in the CDR3. Germline-derived CDR1 and CDR2 are SNHLY and FYNNEI. V lost 4 bases, J lost 6 bases, and 4 bases stayed unmatched.

This clone was seen a few times. This chain joins TRBV11-2 and TRBJ2-1; possibly TRBD1 or TRBD2 for D (5 bases each). Trimming removed 4 bases from V and 5 bases from J, with 18 bases in between. Germline V gene lookup returns CDR1 SGHAT and CDR2 FQNNGV. The CDR3 runs 16 residues. As DNA, the CDR3 is TGTGCCAGCAGCTCGGGACCGCCGAGGATCAACAATGAGCAGTTCTTC. It translates to CASSSGPPRINNEQFF.

In this sample, this clone turned up once. The rearrangement links TRBV6-1 to TRBJ1-5; the D is unclear. The CDR3 sequence is 14 residues long. Germline assignment: CDR1 MNHNS and CDR2 SASEGT. Between the trimmed V and J ends, which lost 0 bases and 11 bases, there was a span of 14 bases. The CDR3 sequence is CASSEAGPSWTQHF. CDR3 bases: TGTGCCAGCAGTGAAGCGGGTCCCTCTTGGACCCAGCATTTT.

In its sample, this clone was seen many times. The chain has TRBV6-1 and TRBJ2-7; D is unclear. Germline values: CDR1 MNHNS, CDR2 SASEGT. Trimming shortened V by 8 bases and J by 3 bases, and 14 bases separated the two germline ends. The CDR3 spans 13 residues. CDR3 coding DNA: TGTGCCAGCCTCCTCCCCGTTAGCTACGAGCAGTACTTC. Protein product: CASLLPVSYEQYF.

Here the CDR3 reads CASSFYGGSGNTIYF. CDR3 sequence (DNA): TGTGCCAGCAGCTTCTATGGGGGCTCTGGAAACACCATATATTTT. The J gene is TRBJ1-3, the V gene TRBV7-9, with D perhaps TRBD1 (5 bases). In germline, CDR1 is SEHNR, CDR2 FQNEAQ (reference sequence). The CDR3 runs 15 residues. V was cut by 3 bases and J by 0 bases, with 9 bases left in between.

This clone was detected only a few times. V is TRBV29-1 and J is TRBJ1-2; 9 bases line up with TRBD1. J was trimmed by 4 bases and V by 5 bases; bases with no gene match: 5. Germline CDR1 reads SQVTM; CDR2 reads ANQGSEA. The length of the CDR3 is 13 residues. In DNA, the CDR3 is TGCAGCGTTTTGGGACAGGGCCCCTATGGCTACACCTTC. Translation gives CSVLGQGPYGYTF.

The chain links TRBV6-1 to TRBJ2-3; a weak D match, TRBD1 (5 bases). V was cut by 6 bases and J by 0 bases, with 10 bases left in between. The CDR3 extends over 14 amino acids. Germline lookup yields CDR1 MNHNS and CDR2 SASEGT. The CDR3 DNA follows: TGTGCCAGCAGACGGACACTTAGCACAGATACGCAGTATTTT. It specifies CASRRTLSTDTQYF.

This clone was detected ten times or more. The V call is TRBV27, the J call TRBJ1-2; D perhaps matches TRBD1 (5 bases). This CDR3 region has 18 residues. The V and J ends lost 2 bases and 9 bases respectively, with 28 bases between them. Germline V gene lookup returns CDR1 MNHEY and CDR2 SMNVEV (reference sequence). The CDR3 DNA reads as TGTGCCAGCAGTTTAGGGGCTCCGTCTAGTGGCTTCTCCCTCCGCTACACCTTC. Encoded protein: CASSLGAPSSGFSLRYTF.

The rearrangement joins TRBV9 to TRBJ1-1, with a weak D call TRBD1 (5 bases). This CDR3 is built from 13 residues. CDR1 and CDR2 from the germline V gene are SGDLS and YYNGEE. Trimming left V 4 bases short and J 4 bases short, with 11 bases between. The CDR3 DNA follows: TGTGCCAGCAGCCCCGGGGGGAGCACTGAAGCTTTCTTT. Translating gives CASSPGGSTEAFF.

The genes are TRBV27 and TRBJ1-4; D is uncertain. Germline assignment: CDR1 MNHEY and CDR2 SMNVEV (reference sequence). This CDR3 has 13 amino acids. V lost 2 bases and J 8 bases, leaving 9 bases between the germline ends. The CDR3: CASSLTGEEKLFF. The CDR3 DNA sequence: TGTGCCAGCAGTTTAACCGGGGAGGAAAAACTGTTTTTT.

The V gene is TRBV7-3, the J gene TRBJ2-1; 8 bases align to TRBD2. From germline, CDR1 is SGHTA and CDR2 FQGTGA. V lost 5 bases and J lost 5; bases outside the gene matches: 5. The CDR3 is made up of 14 amino acids. CDR3 protein: CASSPSSGHNEQFF. DNA for the CDR3: TGTGCCAGCAGCCCTTCTAGCGGGCACAATGAGCAGTTCTTC.